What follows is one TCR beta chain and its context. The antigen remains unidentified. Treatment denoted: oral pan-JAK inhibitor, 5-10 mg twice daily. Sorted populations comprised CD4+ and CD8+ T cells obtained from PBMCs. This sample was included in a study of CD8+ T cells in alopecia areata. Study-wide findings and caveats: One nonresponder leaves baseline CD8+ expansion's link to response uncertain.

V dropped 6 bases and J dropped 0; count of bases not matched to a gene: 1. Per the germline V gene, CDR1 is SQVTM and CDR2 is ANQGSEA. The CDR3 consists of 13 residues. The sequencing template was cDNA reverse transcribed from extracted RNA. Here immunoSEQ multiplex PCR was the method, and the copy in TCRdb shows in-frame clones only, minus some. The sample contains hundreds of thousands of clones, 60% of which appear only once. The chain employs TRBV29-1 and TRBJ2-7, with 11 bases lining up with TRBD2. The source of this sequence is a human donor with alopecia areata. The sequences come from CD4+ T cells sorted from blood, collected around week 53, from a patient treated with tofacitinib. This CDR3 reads CSVLAGASYEQYF. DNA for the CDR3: TGCAGCGTACTAGCGGGGGCCTCCTACGAGCAGTACTTC.